Below, one T cell receptor beta chain is given with its context. One end of the junction does not line up with germline, which may come from a read error. TCRdb re-called the RT-PCR reads through MiXCR, storing one row per CDR3 protein. The repertoire includes hundreds of thousands of distinct CDR3 sequences, 13% of them detected once, and around 13% sits in the top ten. CDR3 length: 16 amino acids. CDR1 SGHTA and CDR2 FQGNSA come from the germline V gene. This sample is part of a study of response to subunit inactivated influenza vaccine. J is TRBJ2-1 and V is TRBV7-2; D is undetermined. The sequencing here drew on PBMCs from blood, taken 35 to 45 days after vaccination. This clonotype originated in a man aged 50-60 years who received an inactivated influenza vaccine. The CDR3 here is CACSLTPVSSYNGQFF. DNA for the CDR3: TGTGCCTGCAGCTTAACGCCGGTTAGCTCCTACAATGGGCAGTTCTTC.